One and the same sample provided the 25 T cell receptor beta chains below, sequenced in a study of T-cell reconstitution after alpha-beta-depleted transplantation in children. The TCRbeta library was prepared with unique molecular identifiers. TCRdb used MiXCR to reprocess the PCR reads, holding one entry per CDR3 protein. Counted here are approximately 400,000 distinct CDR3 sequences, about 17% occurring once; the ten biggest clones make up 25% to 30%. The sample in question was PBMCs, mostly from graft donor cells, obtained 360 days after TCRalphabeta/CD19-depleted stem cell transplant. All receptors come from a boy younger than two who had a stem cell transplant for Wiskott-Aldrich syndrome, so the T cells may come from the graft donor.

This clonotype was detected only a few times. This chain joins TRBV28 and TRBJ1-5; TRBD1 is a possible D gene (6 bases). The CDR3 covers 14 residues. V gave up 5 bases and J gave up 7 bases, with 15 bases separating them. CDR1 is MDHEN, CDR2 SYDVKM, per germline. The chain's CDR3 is CASSGAGDGQPQHF. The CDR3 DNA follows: TGTGCCAGCAGTGGGGCAGGGGACGGACAGCCCCAGCATTTT. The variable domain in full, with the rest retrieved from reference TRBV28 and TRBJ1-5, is DVKVTQSSRYLVKRTGEKVFLECVQDMDHENMFWYRQDPGLGLRLIYFSYDVKMKEKGDIPEGYSVSREKKERFSLILESASTNQTSMYLCASSGAGDGQPQHFGDGTRLSIL.

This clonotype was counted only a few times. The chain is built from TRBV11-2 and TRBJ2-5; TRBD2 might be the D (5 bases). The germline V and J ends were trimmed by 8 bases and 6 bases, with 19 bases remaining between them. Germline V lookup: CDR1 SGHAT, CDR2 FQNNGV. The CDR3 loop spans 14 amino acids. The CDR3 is CASASLAGGQTQYF. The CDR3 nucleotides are TGTGCCAGCGCATCCTTGGCAGGAGGTCAGACCCAGTACTTC.

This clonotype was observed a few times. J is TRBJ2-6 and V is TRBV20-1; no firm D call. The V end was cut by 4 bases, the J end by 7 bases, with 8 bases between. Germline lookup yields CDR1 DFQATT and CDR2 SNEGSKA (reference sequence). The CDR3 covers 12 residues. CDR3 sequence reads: CSAMKGANVLTF. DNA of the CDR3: TGCAGTGCTATGAAGGGAGCCAACGTCCTGACTTTC.

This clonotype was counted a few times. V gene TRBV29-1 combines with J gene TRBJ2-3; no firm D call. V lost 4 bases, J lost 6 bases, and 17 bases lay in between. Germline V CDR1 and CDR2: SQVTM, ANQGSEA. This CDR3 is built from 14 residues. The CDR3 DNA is TGCAGCGTTGTTCCACGGGCGTTAGGGGATACGCAGTATTTT. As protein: CSVVPRALGDTQYF.

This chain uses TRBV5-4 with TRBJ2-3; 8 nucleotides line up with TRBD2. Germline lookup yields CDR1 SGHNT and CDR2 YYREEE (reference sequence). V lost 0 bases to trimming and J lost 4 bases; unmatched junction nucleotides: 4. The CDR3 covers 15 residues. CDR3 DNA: TGTGCCAGCAGCTTGGATAGCGGGGTGGCAGATACGCAGTATTTT. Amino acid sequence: CASSLDSGVADTQYF.

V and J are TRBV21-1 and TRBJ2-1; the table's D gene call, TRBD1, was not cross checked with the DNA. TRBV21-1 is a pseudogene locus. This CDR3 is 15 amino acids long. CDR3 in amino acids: CASPLTGPSYNEQFF. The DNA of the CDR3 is TGTGCCAGCCCCCTTACAGGACCCTCCTACAATGAGCAGTTCTTC.

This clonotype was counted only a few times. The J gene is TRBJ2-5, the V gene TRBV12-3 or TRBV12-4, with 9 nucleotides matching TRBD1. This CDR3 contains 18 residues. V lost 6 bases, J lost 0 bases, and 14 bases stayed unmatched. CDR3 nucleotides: TGTGCCAGCAGCCGGGACAGGGTGATTATAGCGGACCAAGAGACCCAGTACTTC. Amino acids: CASSRDRVIIADQETQYF.

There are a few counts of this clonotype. Here the CDR3 reads CASSAYPGLKIYNEQFF. The CDR3 region has the DNA TGTGCCAGCAGCGCGTACCCGGGACTAAAGATCTACAATGAGCAGTTCTTC. The V gene is TRBV7-6, the J gene TRBJ2-1, with TRBD2 matching over 7 bases. J lost 3 bases, V lost 5 bases, and 13 bases had no gene match. The V gene's germline CDR1 is SGHVS and CDR2 FNYEAQ. This CDR3 is built from 17 residues.

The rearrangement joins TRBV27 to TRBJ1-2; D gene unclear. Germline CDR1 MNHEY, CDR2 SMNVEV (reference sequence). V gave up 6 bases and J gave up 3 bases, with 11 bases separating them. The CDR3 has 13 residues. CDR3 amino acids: CASSHGRYYGYTF. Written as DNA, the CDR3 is TGTGCCAGCAGCCATGGCAGGTACTATGGCTACACCTTC.

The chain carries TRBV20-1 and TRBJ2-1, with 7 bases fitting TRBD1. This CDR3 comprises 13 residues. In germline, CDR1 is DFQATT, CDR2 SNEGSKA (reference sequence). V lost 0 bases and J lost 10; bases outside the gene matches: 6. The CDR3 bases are TGCAGTGCTAGAGACGAATTGGACAGGGAGCAGTTCTTC. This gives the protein CSARDELDREQFF.

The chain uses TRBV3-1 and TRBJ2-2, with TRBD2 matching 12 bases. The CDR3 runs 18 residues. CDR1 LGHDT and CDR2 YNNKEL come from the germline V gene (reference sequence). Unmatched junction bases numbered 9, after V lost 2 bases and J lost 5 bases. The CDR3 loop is CASSQNPTSGSRTGELFF. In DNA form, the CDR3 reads TGTGCCAGCAGCCAAAATCCGACTAGCGGGAGTAGGACCGGGGAGCTGTTTTTT.

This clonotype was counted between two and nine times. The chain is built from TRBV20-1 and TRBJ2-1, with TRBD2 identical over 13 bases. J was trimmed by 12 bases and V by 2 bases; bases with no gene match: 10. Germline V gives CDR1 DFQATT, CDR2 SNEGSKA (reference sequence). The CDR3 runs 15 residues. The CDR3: CSARPPGLAGLGQFF. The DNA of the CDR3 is TGCAGTGCTAGACCACCGGGACTAGCGGGGTTAGGGCAGTTCTTC.

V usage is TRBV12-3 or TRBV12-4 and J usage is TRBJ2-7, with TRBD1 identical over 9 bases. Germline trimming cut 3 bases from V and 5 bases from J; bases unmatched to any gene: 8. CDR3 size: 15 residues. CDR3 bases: TGTGCCAGCAGTTTGCCCACAGGGGGCGCGGACGAGCAGTACTTC. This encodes CASSLPTGGADEQYF.

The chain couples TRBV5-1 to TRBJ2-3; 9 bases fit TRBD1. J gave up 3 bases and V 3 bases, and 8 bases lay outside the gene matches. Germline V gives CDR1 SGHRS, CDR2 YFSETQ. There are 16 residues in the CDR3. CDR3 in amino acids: CASSWNRGLGTDTQYF. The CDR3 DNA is TGCGCCAGCAGCTGGAACAGGGGGCTTGGTACAGATACGCAGTATTTT.

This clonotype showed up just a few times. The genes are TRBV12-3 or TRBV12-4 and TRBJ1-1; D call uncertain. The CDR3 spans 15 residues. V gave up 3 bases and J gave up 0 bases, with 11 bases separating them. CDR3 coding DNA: TGTGCCAGCAGTTTCCCGACACTACTGAACACTGAAGCTTTCTTT. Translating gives CASSFPTLLNTEAFF.

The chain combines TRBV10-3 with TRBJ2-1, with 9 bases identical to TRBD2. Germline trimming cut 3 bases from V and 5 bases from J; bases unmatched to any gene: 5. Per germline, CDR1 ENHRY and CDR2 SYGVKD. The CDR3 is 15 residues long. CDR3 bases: TGTGCCATCAGTGATACTAAGCGGGGGGACAATGAGCAGTTCTTC. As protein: CAISDTKRGDNEQFF.

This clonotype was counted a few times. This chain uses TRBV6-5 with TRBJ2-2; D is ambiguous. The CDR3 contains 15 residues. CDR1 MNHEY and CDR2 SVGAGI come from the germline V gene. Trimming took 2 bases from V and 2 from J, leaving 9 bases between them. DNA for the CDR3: TGTGCCAGCAGTTACGGGCAGGCTAACACCGGGGAGCTGTTTTTT. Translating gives CASSYGQANTGELFF.

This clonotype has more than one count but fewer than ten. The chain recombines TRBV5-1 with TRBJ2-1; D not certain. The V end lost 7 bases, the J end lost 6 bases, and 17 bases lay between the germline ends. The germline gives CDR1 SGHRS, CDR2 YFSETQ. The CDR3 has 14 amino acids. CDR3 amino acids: CASQNTNWGNEQFF. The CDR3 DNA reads TGCGCCAGCCAGAATACCAACTGGGGCAATGAGCAGTTCTTC.

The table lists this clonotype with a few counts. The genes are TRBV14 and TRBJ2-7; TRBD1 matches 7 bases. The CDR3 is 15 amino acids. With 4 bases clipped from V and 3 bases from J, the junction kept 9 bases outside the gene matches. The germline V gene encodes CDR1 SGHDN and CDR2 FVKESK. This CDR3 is CASSRYRGGFYEQYF. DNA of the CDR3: TGTGCCAGCAGCCGGTACAGGGGCGGGTTCTACGAGCAGTACTTC.

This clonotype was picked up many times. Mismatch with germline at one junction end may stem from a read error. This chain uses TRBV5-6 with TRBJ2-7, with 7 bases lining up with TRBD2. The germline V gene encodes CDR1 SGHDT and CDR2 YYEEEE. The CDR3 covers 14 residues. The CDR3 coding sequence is TGCGCCAGCAGCCTCGGACTAGGATCCTACGAGCAGTACTTC. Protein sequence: CASSLGLGSYEQYF.

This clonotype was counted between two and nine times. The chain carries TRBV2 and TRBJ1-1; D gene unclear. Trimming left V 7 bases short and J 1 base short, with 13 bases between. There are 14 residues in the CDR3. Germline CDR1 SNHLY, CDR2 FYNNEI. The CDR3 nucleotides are TGTGCCAGCATCGTGAGGAATGGGAACACTGAAGCTTTCTTT. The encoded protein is CASIVRNGNTEAFF.

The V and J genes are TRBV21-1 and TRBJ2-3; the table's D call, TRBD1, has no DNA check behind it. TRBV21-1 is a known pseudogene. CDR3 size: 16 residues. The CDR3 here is CASSNLEDRATDTQYF. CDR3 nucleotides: TGTGCCAGCAGCAATCTTGAGGACAGGGCCACAGATACGCAGTATTTT.

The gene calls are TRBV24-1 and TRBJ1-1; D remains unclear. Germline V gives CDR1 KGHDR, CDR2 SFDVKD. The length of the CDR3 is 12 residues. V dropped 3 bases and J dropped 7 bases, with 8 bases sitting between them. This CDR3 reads CATSDGSFEAFF. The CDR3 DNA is TGTGCCACCAGTGATGGAAGTTTTGAAGCTTTCTTT.

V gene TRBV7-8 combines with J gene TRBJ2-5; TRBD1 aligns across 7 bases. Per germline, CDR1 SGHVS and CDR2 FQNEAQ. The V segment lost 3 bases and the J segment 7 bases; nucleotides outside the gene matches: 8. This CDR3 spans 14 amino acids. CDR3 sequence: CASSFGQAEGTQYF. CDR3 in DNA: TGTGCCAGCAGCTTTGGACAGGCCGAGGGGACCCAGTACTTC. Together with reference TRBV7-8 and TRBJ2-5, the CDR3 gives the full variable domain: GAGVSQSPRYKVAKRGQDVALRCDPISGHVSLFWYQQALGQGPEFLTYFQNEAQLDKSGLPSDRFFAERPEGSVSTLKIQRTQQEDSAVYLCASSFGQAEGTQYFGPGTRLLVL.

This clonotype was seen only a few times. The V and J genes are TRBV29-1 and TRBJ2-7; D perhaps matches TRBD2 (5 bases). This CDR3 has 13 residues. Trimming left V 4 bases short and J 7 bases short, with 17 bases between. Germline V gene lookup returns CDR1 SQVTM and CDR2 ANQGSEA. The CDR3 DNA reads TGCAGCGTTGCCCTTGATGGGCCGGGAGAGCAGTACTTC. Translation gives CSVALDGPGEQYF.